The rows below give T cell receptor beta chains drawn from one sample of a study of CD4 T cell repertoires in COVID-19. Assay: immunoSEQ multiplex PCR; the TCRdb copy retains only in-frame clones and omits some. This sample has tens of thousands of clones; around 87% occur once, and the top ten carry almost 0.6%. The source material was central memory CD4+ T cells from blood, sampled before the COVID-19 pandemic. These receptor sequences come from a human donor who had COVID-19. Both conserved end residues are part of each CDR3. The D gene is left open where the match is weak. A clone size is listed for some rows: how often the clone was seen (once, few, many), or a class if it is expanded.

J gene: TRBJ2-7; V gene: TRBV5-1; CDR3 length: 18; D gene: NA; clone size: NA; CDR3 protein: CASSLVSGGAFGTYEQYF; CDR3 DNA: TGCGCCAGCAGCTTGGTGTCGGGGGGCGCCTTCGGGACCTACGAGCAGTACTTC
J gene: TRBJ1-1; V gene: TRBV27; CDR3 length: 12; D gene: NA; clone size: NA; CDR3 protein: CASFGTLTEAFF; CDR3 DNA: TGTGCCAGCTTTGGGACACTCACTGAAGCTTTCTTT
J gene: TRBJ1-1; V gene: TRBV19; CDR3 length: 14; D gene: TRBD1; clone size: NA; CDR3 protein: CASRPGQANTEAFF; CDR3 DNA: TGTGCCAGTAGGCCAGGACAGGCGAACACTGAAGCTTTCTTT
J gene: TRBJ2-2; V gene: TRBV28; CDR3 length: 16; D gene: NA; clone size: NA; CDR3 protein: CASTPTAPGGSGELFF; CDR3 DNA: TGTGCCAGCACTCCCACGGCCCCGGGGGGCAGCGGGGAGCTGTTTTTT
J gene: TRBJ2-1; V gene: TRBV5-3; CDR3 length: 15; D gene: NA; clone size: NA; CDR3 protein: CARSFSGPPEHEQFF; CDR3 DNA: TGTGCCAGAAGCTTTTCGGGTCCTCCGGAGCATGAGCAGTTCTTC
J gene: TRBJ1-1; V gene: TRBV19; CDR3 length: 13; D gene: NA; clone size: NA; CDR3 protein: CASSLQGKTEAFF; CDR3 DNA: TGTGCCAGTAGTTTACAGGGAAAAACTGAAGCTTTCTTT
J gene: TRBJ2-5; V gene: TRBV27; CDR3 length: 16; D gene: NA; clone size: NA; CDR3 protein: CASSPGRRLGGAEQYF; CDR3 DNA: TGTGCCAGCAGCCCAGGCAGGAGACTAGGGGGCGCAGAGCAGTACTTC
J gene: TRBJ1-1; V gene: TRBV5-1; CDR3 length: 15; D gene: TRBD1; clone size: NA; CDR3 protein: CASSLIQGALTEAFF; CDR3 DNA: TGCGCCAGCAGCTTGATACAGGGGGCTTTAACTGAAGCTTTCTTT
J gene: TRBJ1-1; V gene: TRBV6-5; CDR3 length: 13; D gene: NA; clone size: few; CDR3 protein: CASRIRDNGEAFF; CDR3 DNA: TGTGCCAGCAGGATCCGGGACAACGGTGAAGCTTTCTTT
J gene: TRBJ2-1; V gene: TRBV5-4; CDR3 length: 17; D gene: TRBD2; clone size: NA; CDR3 protein: CASSPSTSGGARGEQFF; CDR3 DNA: TGTGCCAGCAGCCCGTCAACTAGCGGGGGGGCCCGGGGTGAGCAGTTCTTC
J gene: TRBJ1-6; V gene: TRBV6-5; CDR3 length: 16; D gene: TRBD1; clone size: NA; CDR3 protein: CASSYNRQGERSPLHF; CDR3 DNA: TGTGCCAGCAGTTACAACCGACAGGGGGAGCGATCACCCCTCCACTTT
J gene: TRBJ2-5; V gene: TRBV7-2; CDR3 length: 14; D gene: TRBD2; clone size: NA; CDR3 protein: CASSFGRGQETQYF; CDR3 DNA: TGTGCCAGCAGCTTCGGGAGGGGGCAAGAGACCCAGTACTTC
J gene: TRBJ2-1; V gene: TRBV4-1; CDR3 length: 18; D gene: TRBD1; clone size: NA; CDR3 protein: CASSQDNRGSQSYNEQFF; CDR3 DNA: TGCGCCAGCAGCCAAGACAACAGGGGGTCACAGTCCTACAATGAGCAGTTCTTC
J gene: TRBJ2-7; V gene: TRBV4-2; CDR3 length: 14; D gene: NA; clone size: once; CDR3 protein: CASSQVGSLVEQYF; CDR3 DNA: TGTGCCAGCAGCCAAGTCGGGAGCCTCGTTGAGCAGTACTTC
J gene: TRBJ1-1; V gene: TRBV4-1; CDR3 length: 15; D gene: TRBD1; clone size: NA; CDR3 protein: CASSHGGQVNTEAFF; CDR3 DNA: TGCGCCAGCAGCCATGGGGGACAGGTGAACACTGAAGCTTTCTTT
J gene: TRBJ2-7; V gene: TRBV6-6; CDR3 length: 14; D gene: TRBD1; clone size: NA; CDR3 protein: CASTTGGLGYEQYF; CDR3 DNA: TGTGCCAGCACCACAGGGGGGTTAGGCTACGAGCAGTACTTC
J gene: TRBJ1-2; V gene: TRBV6-5; CDR3 length: 15; D gene: NA; clone size: NA; CDR3 protein: CASSLLTGFNYGYTF; CDR3 DNA: TGTGCCAGCAGTTTGCTAACAGGATTTAACTATGGCTACACCTTC
J gene: TRBJ2-5; V gene: TRBV19; CDR3 length: 14; D gene: NA; clone size: few; CDR3 protein: CASSTGQLQETQYF; CDR3 DNA: TGTGCCAGTAGTACTGGACAACTGCAAGAGACCCAGTACTTC
J gene: TRBJ2-7; V gene: TRBV6-1; CDR3 length: 15; D gene: NA; clone size: NA; CDR3 protein: CASRGSGSSSYEQYF; CDR3 DNA: TGTGCCAGCAGGGGGAGCGGGTCGAGCTCCTACGAGCAGTACTTC
J gene: TRBJ1-2; V gene: TRBV6-1; CDR3 length: 12; D gene: NA; clone size: NA; CDR3 protein: CASSGDSIGYTF; CDR3 DNA: TGTGCCAGCAGTGGGGACTCCATTGGCTACACCTTC
J gene: TRBJ2-7; V gene: TRBV7-9; CDR3 length: 16; D gene: TRBD1; clone size: few; CDR3 protein: CASSFTGTAFSYEQYF; CDR3 DNA: TGTGCCAGCAGCTTTACCGGGACAGCCTTCTCCTACGAGCAGTACTTC
J gene: TRBJ2-3; V gene: TRBV6-5; CDR3 length: 14; D gene: TRBD1; clone size: NA; CDR3 protein: CASSGGTGADTQYF; CDR3 DNA: TGTGCCAGCAGTGGTGGGACAGGGGCAGATACGCAGTATTTT
J gene: TRBJ2-7; V gene: TRBV19; CDR3 length: 14; D gene: TRBD1; clone size: NA; CDR3 protein: CASSIRQGQNEQYF; CDR3 DNA: TGTGCCAGTAGTATAAGACAGGGCCAAAACGAGCAGTACTTC